This TCR beta chain was sequenced during a study of OX40 agonist ivuxolimab in advanced cancers. The CDR3 has 15 residues. V lost 7 bases to trimming and J lost 5 bases, with 20 bases between them. Germline loops: CDR1 MDHEN, CDR2 SYDVKM. Profiled with immunoSEQ multiplex PCR; TCRdb holds only in-frame clones, not every one. The sample consists of fewer than 20,000 clones, about 81% of them appearing once. The rearrangement joins TRBV28 to TRBJ2-5, with D possibly matching TRBD2 (7 bases). This clonotype originated in an adult with an advanced solid tumor such as melanoma, head and neck, liver or kidney cancer. This specimen was CD4+ or CD8+ T cells sorted from blood, taken in a trial of the OX40 agonist ivuxolimab. The DNA of the CDR3 is TGTGCCAGCATCAGCTATGAGGGGGGAGGGGAGACCCAGTACTTC. Amino acids: CASISYEGGGETQYF.